The T cell receptor beta chain under discussion was sequenced for a study of T cell responses to AZD1222 COVID-19 vaccine. Points from the study as a whole: Within unmutated variant regions lay the reported targets of nearly half of spike-specific TCRs. Just six AZD1222 recipients were seropositive at baseline.

Assay: immunoSEQ multiplex PCR; the TCRdb copy retains only in-frame clones and omits some. This table holds about 140,000 clones, about 82% found once. This clone was counted only a few times. Antigen: not known. This CDR3 region has 16 residues. V dropped 5 bases and J dropped 0 bases, with 15 bases sitting between them. In germline, CDR1 is SGHRS, CDR2 YFSETQ. The clonotype was recovered from an adult who received the MenACWY meningococcal vaccine as a control. The rearrangement links TRBV5-1 to TRBJ2-1; tentatively, D is TRBD1 (6 bases). The sample consisted of peripheral blood, taken 28 days after the second dose of the MenACWY control vaccine. The CDR3 region has the DNA TGCGCCAGCAGAAAGACAGGCGGACGCTCCTACAATGAGCAGTTCTTC. Translated, it gives CASRKTGGRSYNEQFF.